This TCR beta chain was recovered during a study of T cell repertoires in cytomegalovirus infection. Study background: CMV epitopes in the study were HLA-C-restricted (recently identified) and HLA-B-restricted (well studied). Matching HLA type, along with CMV infection, was indicated by public TCR beta signatures. Study-wide results and limits: What dominated the ex vivo response were HLA-C-restricted CMV-specific TCR beta clonotypes. Frequencies of public TCR beta families were cumulated, and this identified carriers of CMV plus the relevant HLA.

This clonotype was seen a few times. The antigen remains unidentified. The junction shows a germline mismatch at one end, possibly a read error. TCRdb fed the reads into MiXCR, producing one record per CDR3 protein. The data contain over 55,000 distinct CDR3 sequences, 20% to 25% of them seen just once; the ten biggest clones take up roughly two thirds. This CDR3 is built from 16 residues. The germline gives CDR1 LGHNA, CDR2 YSLEER. The V gene is TRBV4-3, the J gene TRBJ1-2; D unclear. This TCR derives from a human donor in good health (CMV status not recorded). Some clones in this sample may be carry-over from other donors' samples. The material was CD8+ T cells from cultured PBMCs, obtained from culture after CMV antigen stimulation. As DNA, the CDR3 is TGCGACAGCAGCCAAGAACGACCGTCTGGTTACTATGGCTACACCTTC. Translated: CDSSQERPSGYYGYTF.